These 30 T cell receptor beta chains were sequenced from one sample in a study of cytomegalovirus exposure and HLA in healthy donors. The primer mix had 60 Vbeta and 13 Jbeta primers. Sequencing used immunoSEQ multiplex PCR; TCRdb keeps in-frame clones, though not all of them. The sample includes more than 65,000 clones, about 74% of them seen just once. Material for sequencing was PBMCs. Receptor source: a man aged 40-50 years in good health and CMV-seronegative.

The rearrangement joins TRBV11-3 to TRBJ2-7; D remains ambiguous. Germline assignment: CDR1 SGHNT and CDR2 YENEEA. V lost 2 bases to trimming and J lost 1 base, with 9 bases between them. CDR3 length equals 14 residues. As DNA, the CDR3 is TGTGCCAGCAGCTTATCGAGAGATTCCTACGAGCAGTACTTC. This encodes CASSLSRDSYEQYF. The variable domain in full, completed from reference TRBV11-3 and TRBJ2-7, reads EAGVVQSPRYKIIEKKQPVAFWCNPISGHNTLYWYLQNLGQGPELLIRYENEEAVDDSQLPKDRFSAERLKGVDSTLKIQPAELGDSAVYLCASSLSRDSYEQYFGPGTRLTVT.

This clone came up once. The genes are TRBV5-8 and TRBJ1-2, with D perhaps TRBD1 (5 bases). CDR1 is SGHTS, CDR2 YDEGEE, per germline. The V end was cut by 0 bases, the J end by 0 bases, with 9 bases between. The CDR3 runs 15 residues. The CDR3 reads CASSLAPRANYGYTF. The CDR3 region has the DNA TGTGCCAGCAGCTTGGCTCCCAGGGCTAACTATGGCTACACCTTC.

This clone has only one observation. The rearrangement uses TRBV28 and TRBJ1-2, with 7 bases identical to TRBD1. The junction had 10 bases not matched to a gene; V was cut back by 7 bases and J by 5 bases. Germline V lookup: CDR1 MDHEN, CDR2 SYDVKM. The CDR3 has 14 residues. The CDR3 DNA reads TGTGCCAGCACGCTACCGACAGGGTTTTATGGCTACACCTTC. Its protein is CASTLPTGFYGYTF.

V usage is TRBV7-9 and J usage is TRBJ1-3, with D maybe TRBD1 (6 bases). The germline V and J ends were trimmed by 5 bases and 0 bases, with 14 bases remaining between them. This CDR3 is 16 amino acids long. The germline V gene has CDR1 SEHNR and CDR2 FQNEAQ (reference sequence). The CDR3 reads CASSPRQAHSGNTIYF. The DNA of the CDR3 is TGTGCCAGCAGCCCGAGACAGGCCCACTCTGGAAACACCATATATTTT.

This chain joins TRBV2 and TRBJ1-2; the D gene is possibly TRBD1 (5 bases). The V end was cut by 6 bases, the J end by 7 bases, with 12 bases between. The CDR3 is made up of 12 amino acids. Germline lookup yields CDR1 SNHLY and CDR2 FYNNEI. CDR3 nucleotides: TGTGCCAGCAGCGCTGGACAAAGTGGCTACACCTTC. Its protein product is CASSAGQSGYTF.

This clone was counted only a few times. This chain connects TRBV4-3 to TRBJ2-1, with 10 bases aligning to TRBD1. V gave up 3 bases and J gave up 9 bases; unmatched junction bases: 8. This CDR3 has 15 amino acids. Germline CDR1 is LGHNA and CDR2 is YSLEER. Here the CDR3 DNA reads TGCGCCAGCAGCCACTTCGGGACAGGGGTCGCTGAGCAGTTCTTC. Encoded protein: CASSHFGTGVAEQFF.

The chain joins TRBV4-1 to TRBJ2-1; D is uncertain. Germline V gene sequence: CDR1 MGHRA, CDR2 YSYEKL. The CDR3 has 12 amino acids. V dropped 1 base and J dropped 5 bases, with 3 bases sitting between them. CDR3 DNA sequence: TGCGCCAGCAGCCAAGTTAACAATGAGCAGTTCTTC. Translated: CASSQVNNEQFF.

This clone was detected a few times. Here the CDR3 DNA reads TGTGCCAGCAGCCCAGGGGGCTCCAAAAACATTCAGTACTTC. Protein product: CASSPGGSKNIQYF. The rearrangement links TRBV5-5 to TRBJ2-4, with 8 bases that match TRBD1. The CDR3 totals 14 residues. Unmatched junction bases numbered 2, after V lost 4 bases and J lost 2 bases. Germline V gene data show CDR1 as SGHKS and CDR2 as YYEKEE (reference sequence).

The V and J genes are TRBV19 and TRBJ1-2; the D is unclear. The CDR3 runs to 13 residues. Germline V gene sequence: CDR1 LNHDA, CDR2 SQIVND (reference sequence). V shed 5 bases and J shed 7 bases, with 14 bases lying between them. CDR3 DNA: TGTGCCAGTAGTGAAGGCAAACGAGGTGGCTACACCTTC. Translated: CASSEGKRGGYTF.

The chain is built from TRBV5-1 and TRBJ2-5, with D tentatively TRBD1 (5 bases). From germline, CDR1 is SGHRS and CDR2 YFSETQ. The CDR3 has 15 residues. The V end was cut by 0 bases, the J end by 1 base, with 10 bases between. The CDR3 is CASSLAQGGQETQYF. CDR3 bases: TGCGCCAGCAGCTTGGCGCAGGGCGGCCAAGAGACCCAGTACTTC. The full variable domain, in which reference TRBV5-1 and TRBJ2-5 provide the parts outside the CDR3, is KAGVTQTPRYLIKTRGQQVTLSCSPISGHRSVSWYQQTPGQGLQFLFEYFSETQRNKGNFPGRFSGRQFSNSRSEMNVSTLELGDSALYLCASSLAQGGQETQYFGPGTRLLVL.

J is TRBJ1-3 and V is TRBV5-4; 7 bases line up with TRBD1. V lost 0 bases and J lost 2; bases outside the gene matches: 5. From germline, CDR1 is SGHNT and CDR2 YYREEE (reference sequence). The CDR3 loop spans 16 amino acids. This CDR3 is CASSLGTGSTGNTIYF. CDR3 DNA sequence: TGTGCCAGCAGCTTGGGGACAGGATCGACTGGAAACACCATATATTTT. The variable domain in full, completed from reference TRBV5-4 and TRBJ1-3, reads ETGVTQSPTHLIKTRGQQVTLRCSSQSGHNTVSWYQQALGQGPQFIFQYYREEENGRGNFPPRFSGLQFPNYSSELNVNALELDDSALYLCASSLGTGSTGNTIYFGEGSWLTVV.

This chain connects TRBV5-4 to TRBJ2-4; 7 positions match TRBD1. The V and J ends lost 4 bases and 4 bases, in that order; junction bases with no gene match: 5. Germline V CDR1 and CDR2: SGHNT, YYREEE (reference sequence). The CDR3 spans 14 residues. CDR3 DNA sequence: TGTGCCAGCAGCCGCGGACAGGAAAAAAACATTCAGTACTTC. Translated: CASSRGQEKNIQYF.

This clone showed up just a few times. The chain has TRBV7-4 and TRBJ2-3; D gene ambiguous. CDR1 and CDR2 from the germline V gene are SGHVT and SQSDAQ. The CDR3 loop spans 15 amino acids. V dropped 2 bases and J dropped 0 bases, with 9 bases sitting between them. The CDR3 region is CASSLRKQSTDTQYF. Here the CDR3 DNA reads TGTGCCAGCAGCTTAAGAAAACAGAGCACAGATACGCAGTATTTT.

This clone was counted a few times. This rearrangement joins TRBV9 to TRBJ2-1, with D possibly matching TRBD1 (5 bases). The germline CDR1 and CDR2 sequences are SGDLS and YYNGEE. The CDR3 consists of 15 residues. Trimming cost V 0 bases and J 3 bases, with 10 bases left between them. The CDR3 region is CASSVGRQSYNEQFF. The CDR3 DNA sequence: TGTGCCAGCAGCGTAGGGAGACAGAGCTACAATGAGCAGTTCTTC.

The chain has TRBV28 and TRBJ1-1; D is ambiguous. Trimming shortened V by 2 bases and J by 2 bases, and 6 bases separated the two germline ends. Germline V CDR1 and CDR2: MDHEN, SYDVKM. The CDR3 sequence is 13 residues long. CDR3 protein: CASSLGRNTEAFF. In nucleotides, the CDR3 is TGTGCCAGCAGTTTAGGGAGAAACACTGAAGCTTTCTTT.

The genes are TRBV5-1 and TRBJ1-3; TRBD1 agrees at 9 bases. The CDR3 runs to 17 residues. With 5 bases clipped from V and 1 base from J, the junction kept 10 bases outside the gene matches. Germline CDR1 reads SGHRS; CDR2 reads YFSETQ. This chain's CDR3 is CASRRDREVFSGNTIYF. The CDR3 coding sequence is TGCGCCAGCAGGCGGGACAGGGAGGTGTTTTCTGGAAACACCATATATTTT.

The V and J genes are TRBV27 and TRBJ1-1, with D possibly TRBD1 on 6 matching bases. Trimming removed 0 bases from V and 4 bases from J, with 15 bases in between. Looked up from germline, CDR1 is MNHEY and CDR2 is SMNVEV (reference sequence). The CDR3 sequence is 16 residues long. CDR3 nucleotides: TGTGCCAGCAGTTTATCGTCAGGGGAGTGGGCCACTGAAGCTTTCTTT. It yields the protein CASSLSSGEWATEAFF.

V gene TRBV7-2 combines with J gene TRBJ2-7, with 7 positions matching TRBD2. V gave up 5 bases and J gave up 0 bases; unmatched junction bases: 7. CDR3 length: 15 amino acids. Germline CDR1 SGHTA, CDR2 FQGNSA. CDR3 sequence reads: CASSAQTGGSYEQYF. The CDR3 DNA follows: TGTGCCAGCAGCGCCCAGACGGGGGGCTCCTACGAGCAGTACTTC.

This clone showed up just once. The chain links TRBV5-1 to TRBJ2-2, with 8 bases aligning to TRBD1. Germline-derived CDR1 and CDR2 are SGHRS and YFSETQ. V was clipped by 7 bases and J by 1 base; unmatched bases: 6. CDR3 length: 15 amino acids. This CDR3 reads CASRRQGLNTGELFF. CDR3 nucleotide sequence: TGCGCCAGCCGAAGACAGGGGTTGAACACCGGGGAGCTGTTTTTT. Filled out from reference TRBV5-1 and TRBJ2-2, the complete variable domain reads KAGVTQTPRYLIKTRGQQVTLSCSPISGHRSVSWYQQTPGQGLQFLFEYFSETQRNKGNFPGRFSGRQFSNSRSEMNVSTLELGDSALYLCASRRQGLNTGELFFGEGSRLTVL.

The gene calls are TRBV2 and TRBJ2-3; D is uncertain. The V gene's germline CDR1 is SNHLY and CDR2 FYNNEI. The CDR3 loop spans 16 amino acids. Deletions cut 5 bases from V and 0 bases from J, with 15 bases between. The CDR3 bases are TGTGCCAGCAGTACTCGACTCTCCTTTAGCACAGATACGCAGTATTTT. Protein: CASSTRLSFSTDTQYF.

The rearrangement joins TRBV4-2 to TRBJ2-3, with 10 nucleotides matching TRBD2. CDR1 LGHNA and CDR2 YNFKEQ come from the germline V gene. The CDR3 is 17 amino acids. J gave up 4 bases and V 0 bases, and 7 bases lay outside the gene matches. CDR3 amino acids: CASSQDGRLAGPDTQYF. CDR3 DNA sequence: TGTGCCAGCAGCCAAGATGGGCGACTAGCGGGCCCAGATACGCAGTATTTT.

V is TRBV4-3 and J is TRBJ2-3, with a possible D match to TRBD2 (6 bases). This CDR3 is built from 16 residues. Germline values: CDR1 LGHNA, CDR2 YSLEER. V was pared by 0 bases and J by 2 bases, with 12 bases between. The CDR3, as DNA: TGCGCCAGCAGCCAAGATCGGCGGGGATTCACAGATACGCAGTATTTT. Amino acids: CASSQDRRGFTDTQYF.

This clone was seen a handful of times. In nucleotides, the CDR3 is TGTGCCAGCAGTTCCCCCGGGACAGGGAATTCACCCCTCCACTTT. Protein sequence: CASSSPGTGNSPLHF. The chain recombines TRBV27 with TRBJ1-6; 9 bases match TRBD1. V was pared by 4 bases and J by 7 bases, with 5 bases of the junction left unmatched. The CDR3 has 15 amino acids. In germline, CDR1 is MNHEY, CDR2 SMNVEV (reference sequence).

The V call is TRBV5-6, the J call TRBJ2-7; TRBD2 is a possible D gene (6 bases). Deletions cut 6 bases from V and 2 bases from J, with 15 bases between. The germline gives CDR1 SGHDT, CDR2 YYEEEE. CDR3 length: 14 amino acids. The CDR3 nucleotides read TGTGCCAGCATGCCCGGGGGATCCCCCTACGAGCAGTACTTC. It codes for CASMPGGSPYEQYF.

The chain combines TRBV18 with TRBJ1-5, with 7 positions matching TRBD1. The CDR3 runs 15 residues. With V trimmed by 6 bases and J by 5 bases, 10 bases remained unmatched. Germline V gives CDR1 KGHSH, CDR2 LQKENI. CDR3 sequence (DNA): TGTGCCAGCTCGCCCTACAGGGGTAAAGATCAGCCCCAGCATTTT. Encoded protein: CASSPYRGKDQPQHF.

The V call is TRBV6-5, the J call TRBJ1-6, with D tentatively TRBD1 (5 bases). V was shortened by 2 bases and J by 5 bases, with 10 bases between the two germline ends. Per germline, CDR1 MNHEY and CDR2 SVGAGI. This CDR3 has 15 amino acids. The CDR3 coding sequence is TGTGCCAGCAGTTACGGGGGAGGCAATAATTCACCCCTCCACTTT. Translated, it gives CASSYGGGNNSPLHF.

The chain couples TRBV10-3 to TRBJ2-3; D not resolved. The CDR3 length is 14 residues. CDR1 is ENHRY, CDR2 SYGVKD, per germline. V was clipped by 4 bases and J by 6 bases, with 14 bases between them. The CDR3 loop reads CAISASVADDTQYF. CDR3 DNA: TGTGCCATCAGTGCAAGTGTGGCAGATGATACGCAGTATTTT.

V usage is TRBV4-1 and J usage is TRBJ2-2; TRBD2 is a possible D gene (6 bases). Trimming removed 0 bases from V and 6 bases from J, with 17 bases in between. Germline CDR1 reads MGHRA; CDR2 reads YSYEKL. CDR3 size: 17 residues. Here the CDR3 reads CASSQEGWTTMAGELFF. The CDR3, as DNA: TGCGCCAGCAGCCAAGAAGGGTGGACTACAATGGCCGGGGAGCTGTTTTTT.

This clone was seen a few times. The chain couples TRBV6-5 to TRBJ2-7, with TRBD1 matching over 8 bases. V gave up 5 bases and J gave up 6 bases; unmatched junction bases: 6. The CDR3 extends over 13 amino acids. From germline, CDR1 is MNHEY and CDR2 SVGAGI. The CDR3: CASSQGARAEQYF. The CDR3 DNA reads TGTGCCAGCAGTCAGGGGGCGCGGGCCGAGCAGTACTTC.

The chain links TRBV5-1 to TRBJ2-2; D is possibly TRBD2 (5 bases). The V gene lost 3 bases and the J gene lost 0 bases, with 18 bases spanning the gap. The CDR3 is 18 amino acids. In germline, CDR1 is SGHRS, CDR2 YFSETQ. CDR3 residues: CASSWEHPGTANTGELFF. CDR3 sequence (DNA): TGCGCCAGCAGCTGGGAGCACCCTGGAACCGCGAACACCGGGGAGCTGTTTTTT.